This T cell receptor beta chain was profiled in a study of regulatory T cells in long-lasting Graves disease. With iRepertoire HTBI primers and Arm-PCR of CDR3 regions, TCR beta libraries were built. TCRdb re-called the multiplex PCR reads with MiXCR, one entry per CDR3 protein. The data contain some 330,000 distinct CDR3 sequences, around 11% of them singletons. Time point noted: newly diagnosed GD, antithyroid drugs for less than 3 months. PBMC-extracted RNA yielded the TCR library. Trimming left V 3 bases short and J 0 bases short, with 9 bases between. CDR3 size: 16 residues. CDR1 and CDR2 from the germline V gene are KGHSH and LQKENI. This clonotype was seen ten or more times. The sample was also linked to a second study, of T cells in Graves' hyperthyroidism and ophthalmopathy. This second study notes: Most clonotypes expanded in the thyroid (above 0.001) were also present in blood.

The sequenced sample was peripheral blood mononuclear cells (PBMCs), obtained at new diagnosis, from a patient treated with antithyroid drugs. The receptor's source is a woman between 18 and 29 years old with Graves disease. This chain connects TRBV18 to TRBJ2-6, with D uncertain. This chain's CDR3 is CASSPSRVSGANVLTF. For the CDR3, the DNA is TGTGCCAGCTCACCGAGTAGGGTCTCTGGGGCCAACGTCCTGACTTTC.